This TCR beta chain was documented in a study of T cell repertoires in cytomegalovirus infection. About the research overall: Carrying CMV and the relevant HLA type showed in public TCR beta signatures.

As to this clonotype: The antigen is not known.

Findings of the study overall: Using cumulative public TCR beta family frequency, the authors identified those who carried CMV together with the relevant HLA. HLA-C-restricted CMV-specific TCR beta clonotypes prevailed in the ex vivo response.

Each CDR3 protein gets one entry after TCRdb re-called the reads with MiXCR. Of about 740,000 distinct CDR3 sequences in the sample, about 40% were seen once. The V and J ends lost 4 bases and 3 bases respectively, with 13 bases between them. CDR1 and CDR2 from the germline V gene are LGHDT and YNNKEL (reference sequence). The CDR3 consists of 14 residues. Material for sequencing was PBMCs. This clonotype originated in a human donor in good health (CMV status not recorded). Some clones in this sample may be carry-over from other donors' samples. V is TRBV3-1 and J is TRBJ2-7; D may match TRBD1 or TRBD2 (5 bases each). CDR3 DNA sequence: TGTGCCAGCAGCCCCGGGACCCCCTACTACGAGCAGTACTTC. It codes for CASSPGTPYYEQYF.